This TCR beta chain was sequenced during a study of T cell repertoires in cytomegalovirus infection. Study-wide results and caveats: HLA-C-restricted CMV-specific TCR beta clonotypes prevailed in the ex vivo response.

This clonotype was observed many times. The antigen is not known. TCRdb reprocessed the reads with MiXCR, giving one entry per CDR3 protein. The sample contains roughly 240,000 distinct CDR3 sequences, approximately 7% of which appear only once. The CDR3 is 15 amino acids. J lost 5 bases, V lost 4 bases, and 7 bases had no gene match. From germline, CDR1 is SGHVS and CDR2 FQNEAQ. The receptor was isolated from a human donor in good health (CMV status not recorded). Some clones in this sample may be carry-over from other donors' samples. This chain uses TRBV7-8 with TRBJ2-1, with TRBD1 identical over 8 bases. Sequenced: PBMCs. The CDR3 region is CASSWAPGQDNEQFF. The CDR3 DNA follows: TGTGCCAGCAGCTGGGCGCCGGGACAGGACAATGAGCAGTTCTTC.